This entry features one T cell receptor beta chain sequence. Its antigen remains unknown. The sample comes from a study of T cell repertoires in cytomegalovirus infection. Study-level information: Indications of both CMV infection and matching HLA type were provided by public TCR beta signatures. Overall study findings and caveats: HLA-C-restricted CMV-specific TCR beta clonotypes were dominant in the ex vivo response. Individuals carrying CMV plus the relevant HLA were identified by cumulative frequency of public TCR beta families.

V lost 2 bases and J lost 5, with 9 bases in between. CDR3 size: 13 residues. CDR1 and CDR2 from the germline V gene are ENHRY and SYGVKD. MiXCR, run by TCRdb on the reads, gives a single entry per CDR3 protein. The data show under 350,000 distinct CDR3 sequences, with approximately 10% seen just once and around 2.5% held by the top ten. The V and J genes are TRBV10-3 and TRBJ2-5; perhaps TRBD1 as D (5 bases). The TCR sequence derives from a human donor in good health (CMV status not recorded). Some clones in this sample may be carry-over from other donors' samples. Sequencing used PBMCs. In DNA, the CDR3 is TGTGCCATCAGTGAGGGGGCGAGCGAGACCCAGTACTTC. It yields the protein CAISEGASETQYF.